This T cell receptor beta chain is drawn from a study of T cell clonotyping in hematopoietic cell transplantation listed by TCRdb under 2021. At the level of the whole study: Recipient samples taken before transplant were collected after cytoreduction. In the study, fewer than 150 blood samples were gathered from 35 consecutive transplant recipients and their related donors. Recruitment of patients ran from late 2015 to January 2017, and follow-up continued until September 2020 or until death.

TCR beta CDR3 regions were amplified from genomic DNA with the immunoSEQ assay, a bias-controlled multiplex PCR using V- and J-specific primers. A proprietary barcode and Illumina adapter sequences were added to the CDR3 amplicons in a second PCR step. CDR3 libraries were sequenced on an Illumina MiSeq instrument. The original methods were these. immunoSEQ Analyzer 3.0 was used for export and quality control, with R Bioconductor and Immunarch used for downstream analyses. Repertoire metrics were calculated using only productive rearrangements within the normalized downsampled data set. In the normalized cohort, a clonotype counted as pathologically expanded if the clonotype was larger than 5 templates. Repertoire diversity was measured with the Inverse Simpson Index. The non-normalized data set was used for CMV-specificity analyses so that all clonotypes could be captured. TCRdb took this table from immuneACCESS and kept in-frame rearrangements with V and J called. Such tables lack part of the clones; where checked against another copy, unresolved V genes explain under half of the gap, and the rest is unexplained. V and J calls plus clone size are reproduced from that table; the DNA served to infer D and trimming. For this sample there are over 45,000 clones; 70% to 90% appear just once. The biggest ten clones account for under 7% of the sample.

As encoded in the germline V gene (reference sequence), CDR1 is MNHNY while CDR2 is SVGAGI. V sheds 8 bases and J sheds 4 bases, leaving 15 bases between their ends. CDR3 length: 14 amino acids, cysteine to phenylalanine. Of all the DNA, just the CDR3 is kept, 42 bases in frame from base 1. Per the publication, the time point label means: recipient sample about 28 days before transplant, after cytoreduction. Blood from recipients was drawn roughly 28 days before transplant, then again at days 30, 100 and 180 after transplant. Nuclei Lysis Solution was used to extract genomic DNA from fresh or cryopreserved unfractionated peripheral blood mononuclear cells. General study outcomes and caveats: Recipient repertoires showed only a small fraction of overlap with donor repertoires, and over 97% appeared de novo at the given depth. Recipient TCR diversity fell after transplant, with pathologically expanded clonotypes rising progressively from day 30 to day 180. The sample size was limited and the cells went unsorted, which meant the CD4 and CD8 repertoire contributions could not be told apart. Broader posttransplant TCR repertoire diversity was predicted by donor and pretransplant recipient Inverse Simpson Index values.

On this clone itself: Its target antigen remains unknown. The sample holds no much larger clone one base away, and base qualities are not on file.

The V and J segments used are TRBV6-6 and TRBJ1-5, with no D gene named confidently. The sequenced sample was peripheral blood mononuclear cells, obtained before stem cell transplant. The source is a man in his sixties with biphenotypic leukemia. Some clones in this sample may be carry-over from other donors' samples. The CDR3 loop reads CASGSGLENQPQHF. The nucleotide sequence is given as TGTGCCAGCGGATCGGGTCTTGAGAATCAGCCCCAGCATTTT.